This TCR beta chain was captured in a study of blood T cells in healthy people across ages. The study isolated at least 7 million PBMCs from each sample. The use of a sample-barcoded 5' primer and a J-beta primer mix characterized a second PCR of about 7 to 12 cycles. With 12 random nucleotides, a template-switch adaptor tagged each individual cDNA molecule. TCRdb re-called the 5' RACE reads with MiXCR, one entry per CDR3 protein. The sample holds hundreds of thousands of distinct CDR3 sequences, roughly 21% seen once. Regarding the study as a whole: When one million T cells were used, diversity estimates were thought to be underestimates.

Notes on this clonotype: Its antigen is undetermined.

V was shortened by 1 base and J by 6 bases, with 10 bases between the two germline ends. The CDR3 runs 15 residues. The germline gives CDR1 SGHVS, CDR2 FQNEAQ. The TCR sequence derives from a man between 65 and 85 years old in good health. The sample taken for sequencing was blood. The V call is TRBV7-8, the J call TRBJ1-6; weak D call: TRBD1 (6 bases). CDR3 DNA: TGTGCCAGCAGCTTAGATTTGGGGGCTAATTCACCCCTCCACTTT. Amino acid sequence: CASSLDLGANSPLHF.